These 17 T cell receptor beta chains share one sample of origin, sequenced in a study of cytomegalovirus exposure and HLA in healthy donors. With 60 Vbeta and 13 Jbeta primers, the PCR was carried out. Only in-frame clones appear in the TCRdb table, and some are missing; sequencing was by immunoSEQ multiplex PCR. The data hold around 99,000 clones, with less than 80% observed a single time. The specimen sequenced was PBMCs. These receptors came from a man aged 25-45 years in good health and CMV-seronegative.

The CDR3 region has the DNA TGTGCCAGCCTAAAAGGGACTACCCCGAACACCGGGGAGCTGTTTTTT. This sequence encodes CASLKGTTPNTGELFF. This chain links TRBV7-8 with TRBJ2-2; 7 bases match TRBD2. This CDR3 comprises 16 residues. The ends lost 8 bases at V and 0 bases at J; junction bases unmatched: 9. Germline CDR1 reads SGHVS; CDR2 reads FQNEAQ.

This clone was counted a few times. The chain carries TRBV29-1 and TRBJ2-1; 8 nucleotides agree with TRBD2. This CDR3 is 13 amino acids long. V gave up 1 base and J gave up 10 bases; unmatched junction bases: 6. Germline assignment: CDR1 SQVTM and CDR2 ANQGSEA. This CDR3 reads CSVEVEAGGEQFF. CDR3 DNA sequence: TGCAGCGTTGAAGTTGAGGCGGGAGGAGAGCAGTTCTTC.

The chain joins TRBV5-5 to TRBJ1-2; no definite D call. The CDR3 has 13 amino acids. The V end lost 0 bases, the J end lost 8 bases, and 11 bases lay between the germline ends. CDR1 is SGHKS and CDR2 is YYEKEE in the germline V gene (reference sequence). CDR3 amino acids: CASSLGAGPGYTF. CDR3 coding DNA: TGTGCCAGCAGCTTGGGGGCGGGTCCCGGCTACACCTTC.

For the CDR3, the DNA is TGTGCCCGCAACAGGGGGCGGACCACCGGGGAGCTGTTTTTT. Amino acids: CARNRGRTTGELFF. The chain carries TRBV30 and TRBJ2-2, with 9 bases identical to TRBD1. Trimming took 8 bases from V and 4 from J; bases not matched to a gene: 8. From germline, CDR1 is GTSNPN and CDR2 SVGIG (reference sequence). The CDR3 has 14 amino acids.

The rearrangement joins TRBV19 to TRBJ2-6; D perhaps matches TRBD1 (5 bases). V lost 3 bases and J lost 2, with 14 bases in between. There are 17 residues in the CDR3. From germline, CDR1 is LNHDA and CDR2 SQIVND (reference sequence). The DNA for the CDR3 is TGTGCCAGTAGTATGGGGCCGCAGAGGCCTGGGGCCAACGTCCTGACTTTC. Its protein product is CASSMGPQRPGANVLTF. Using reference TRBV19 and TRBJ2-6 for the parts outside the CDR3, the full variable domain is DGGITQSPKYLFRKEGQNVTLSCEQNLNHDAMYWYRQDPGQGLRLIYYSQIVNDFQKGDIAEGYSVSREKKESFPLTVTSAQKNPTAFYLCASSMGPQRPGANVLTFGAGSRLTVL.

This chain joins TRBV5-1 and TRBJ1-1; D is unclear. The V end was cut by 0 bases, the J end by 3 bases, with 6 bases between. The germline V gene has CDR1 SGHRS and CDR2 YFSETQ. CDR3 length: 13 residues. The CDR3 DNA follows: TGCGCCAGCAGCTTGGCCGGGGACACTGAAGCTTTCTTT. It yields the protein CASSLAGDTEAFF.

As DNA, the CDR3 is TGCGCCAGCAGCTCAGACACGAGGGGCACAGATACGCAGTATTTT. Its translation is CASSSDTRGTDTQYF. V usage is TRBV5-1 and J usage is TRBJ2-3, with D possibly TRBD2 on 5 matching bases. The germline V gene encodes CDR1 SGHRS and CDR2 YFSETQ. V lost 3 bases and J 1 base, leaving 12 bases between the germline ends. This CDR3 has 15 amino acids.

V gene TRBV18 combines with J gene TRBJ2-7, with D perhaps TRBD1 (5 bases). Germline V lookup: CDR1 KGHSH, CDR2 LQKENI. V was trimmed by 3 bases and J by 2 bases, leaving 17 bases between them. This CDR3 is built from 16 residues. CDR3 DNA: TGTGCCAGCTCACCTCTAACATCGACAGCCACCTACGAGCAGTACTTC. Its translation is CASSPLTSTATYEQYF.

This chain links TRBV19 with TRBJ1-3; D perhaps matches TRBD1 (5 bases). Trimming removed 6 bases from V and 2 bases from J, with 11 bases in between. The CDR3 contains 14 residues. Germline V gene lookup returns CDR1 LNHDA and CDR2 SQIVND (reference sequence). The chain's CDR3 is CASSQAGAGNTIYF. CDR3 nucleotide sequence: TGTGCCAGTAGCCAAGCGGGGGCTGGAAACACCATATATTTT.

V gene TRBV28 combines with J gene TRBJ1-5; unclear D gene. In germline, CDR1 is MDHEN, CDR2 SYDVKM. CDR3 length equals 13 residues. The V end lost 6 bases, the J end lost 4 bases, and 10 bases lay between the germline ends. In DNA, the CDR3 is TGTGCCAGCAGACTGTCGGGAAATCAGCCCCAGCATTTT. Protein product: CASRLSGNQPQHF.

The chain employs TRBV7-8 and TRBJ2-3; TRBD1 matches 9 bases. This CDR3 spans 17 amino acids. Germline values: CDR1 SGHVS, CDR2 FQNEAQ. The ends lost 5 bases at V and 2 bases at J; junction bases unmatched: 11. The CDR3 loop reads CASSTDPGTGTTDTQYF. CDR3 DNA sequence: TGTGCCAGCAGCACCGACCCCGGGACAGGGACCACAGATACGCAGTATTTT.

This chain uses TRBV5-1 with TRBJ2-5, with TRBD1 identical over 8 bases. Germline V gene sequence: CDR1 SGHRS, CDR2 YFSETQ. V shed 4 bases, J shed 1 base, and the junction held 3 bases outside the gene matches. The CDR3 contains 14 residues. CDR3 in amino acids: CASSPGQAQETQYF. As DNA, the CDR3 is TGCGCCAGCAGCCCGGGACAGGCCCAAGAGACCCAGTACTTC.

V and J are TRBV5-4 and TRBJ2-5, with 7 bases that match TRBD2. CDR3 length: 16 residues. Per the germline V gene, CDR1 is SGHNT and CDR2 is YYREEE (reference sequence). V shed 3 bases and J 2 bases; nucleotides not matched to a gene: 10. The CDR3 reads CASSWTPSGAQETQYF. CDR3 in DNA: TGTGCCAGCAGCTGGACCCCTAGCGGAGCTCAAGAGACCCAGTACTTC. The variable domain in full, with the rest retrieved from reference TRBV5-4 and TRBJ2-5, is ETGVTQSPTHLIKTRGQQVTLRCSSQSGHNTVSWYQQALGQGPQFIFQYYREEENGRGNFPPRFSGLQFPNYSSELNVNALELDDSALYLCASSWTPSGAQETQYFGPGTRLLVL.

V gene TRBV7-2 combines with J gene TRBJ1-1, with 8 bases aligning to TRBD1. The length of the CDR3 is 15 residues. V lost 1 base and J lost 3; bases outside the gene matches: 4. Looked up from germline, CDR1 is SGHTA and CDR2 is FQGNSA. CDR3 sequence (DNA): TGTGCCAGCAGCTTAGAGGGACAGGTTGACACTGAAGCTTTCTTT. Residues: CASSLEGQVDTEAFF.

This chain links TRBV10-3 with TRBJ2-5; 7 bases are shared with TRBD1. Germline CDR1 is ENHRY and CDR2 is SYGVKD. This CDR3 contains 14 residues. Trimming at V came to 10 bases and at J to 2 bases, leaving 10 bases not matched to a gene. CDR3 amino acids: CASRPRDSQETQYF. CDR3 nucleotide sequence: TGTGCCAGCCGGCCCCGGGACAGTCAAGAGACCCAGTACTTC.

The genes are TRBV7-8 and TRBJ2-2; 12 bases fit TRBD1. V shed 2 bases and J 3 bases; nucleotides not matched to a gene: 4. Germline CDR1 SGHVS, CDR2 FQNEAQ. The CDR3 runs to 17 residues. This CDR3 reads CASSLRGQGADTGELFF. CDR3 nucleotides: TGTGCCAGCAGCTTAAGGGGACAGGGGGCGGACACCGGGGAGCTGTTTTTT.

This clone has a single count. This chain uses TRBV7-9 with TRBJ1-4, with TRBD1 matching over 10 bases. Trimming at V came to 3 bases and at J to 8 bases, leaving 3 bases not matched to a gene. CDR3 length: 14 amino acids. Germline CDR1 reads SEHNR; CDR2 reads FQNEAQ (reference sequence). The CDR3 loop is CASSLGQGREKLFF. CDR3 DNA sequence: TGTGCCAGCAGCTTGGGACAGGGGAGGGAAAAACTGTTTTTT. Together with reference TRBV7-9 and TRBJ1-4, the CDR3 gives the full variable domain: DTGVSQNPRHKITKRGQNVTFRCDPISEHNRLYWYRQTLGQGPEFLTYFQNEAQLEKSRLLSDRFSAERPKGSFSTLEIQRTEQGDSAMYLCASSLGQGREKLFFGSGTQLSVL.